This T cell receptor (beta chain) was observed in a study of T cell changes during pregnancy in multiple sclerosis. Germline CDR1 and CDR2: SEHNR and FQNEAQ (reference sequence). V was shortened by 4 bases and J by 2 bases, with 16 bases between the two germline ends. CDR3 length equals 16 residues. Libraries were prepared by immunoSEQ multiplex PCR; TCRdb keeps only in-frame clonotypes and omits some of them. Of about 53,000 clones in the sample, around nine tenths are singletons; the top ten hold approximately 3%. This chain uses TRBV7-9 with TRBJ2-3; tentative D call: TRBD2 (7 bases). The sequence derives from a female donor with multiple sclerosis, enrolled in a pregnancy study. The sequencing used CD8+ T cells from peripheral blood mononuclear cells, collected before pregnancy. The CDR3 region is CASSSQGGGLTDTQYF. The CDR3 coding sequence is TGTGCCAGCAGCTCCCAAGGGGGGGGGCTCACAGATACGCAGTATTTT.